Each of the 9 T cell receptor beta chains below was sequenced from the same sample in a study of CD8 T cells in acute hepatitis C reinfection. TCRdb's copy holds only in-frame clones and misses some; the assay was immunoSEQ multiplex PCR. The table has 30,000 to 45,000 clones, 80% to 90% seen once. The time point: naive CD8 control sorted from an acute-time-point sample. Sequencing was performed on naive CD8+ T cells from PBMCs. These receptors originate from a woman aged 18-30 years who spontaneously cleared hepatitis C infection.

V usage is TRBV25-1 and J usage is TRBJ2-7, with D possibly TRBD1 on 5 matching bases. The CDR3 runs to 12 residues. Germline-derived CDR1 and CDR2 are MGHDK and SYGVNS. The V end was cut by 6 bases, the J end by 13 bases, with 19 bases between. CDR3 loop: CASRDPGDSLYF. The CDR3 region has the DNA TGTGCCAGCAGGGACCCCGGCGACAGCCTATACTTC.

As DNA, the CDR3 is TGTGCCAGCAGCCCCTATGGGAGCTCCTACGAGCAGTACTTC. Its protein product is CASSPYGSSYEQYF. The genes are TRBV5-4 and TRBJ2-7; D is perhaps TRBD2 (5 bases). Trimming shortened V by 4 bases and J by 0 bases, and 11 bases separated the two germline ends. Germline V CDR1 and CDR2: SGHNT, YYREEE (reference sequence). The CDR3 covers 14 residues.

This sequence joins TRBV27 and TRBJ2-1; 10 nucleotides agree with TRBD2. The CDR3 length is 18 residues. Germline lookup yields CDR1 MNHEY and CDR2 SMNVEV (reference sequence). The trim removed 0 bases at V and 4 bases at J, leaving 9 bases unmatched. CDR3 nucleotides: TGTGCCAGCAGTTTATCGAGGGTAGCGGGAGGATTTTACAATGAGCAGTTCTTC. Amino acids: CASSLSRVAGGFYNEQFF.

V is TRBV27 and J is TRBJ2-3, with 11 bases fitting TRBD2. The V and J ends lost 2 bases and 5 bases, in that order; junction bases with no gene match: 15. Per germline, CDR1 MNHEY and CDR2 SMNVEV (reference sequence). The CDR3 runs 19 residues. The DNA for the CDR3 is TGTGCCAGCAGTTTAGCCGCTAGCGGGAGGTTGCCGGCGGGAGATACGCAGTATTTT. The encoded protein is CASSLAASGRLPAGDTQYF.

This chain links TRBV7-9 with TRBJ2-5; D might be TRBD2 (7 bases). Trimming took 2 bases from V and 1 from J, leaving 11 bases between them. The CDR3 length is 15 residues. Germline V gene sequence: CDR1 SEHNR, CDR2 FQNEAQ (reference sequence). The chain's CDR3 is CASSLFGGAQETQYF. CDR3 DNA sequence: TGTGCCAGCAGCTTATTTGGGGGGGCCCAAGAGACCCAGTACTTC. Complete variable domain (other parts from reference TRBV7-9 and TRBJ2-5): DTGVSQNPRHKITKRGQNVTFRCDPISEHNRLYWYRQTLGQGPEFLTYFQNEAQLEKSRLLSDRFSAERPKGSFSTLEIQRTEQGDSAMYLCASSLFGGAQETQYFGPGTRLLVL.

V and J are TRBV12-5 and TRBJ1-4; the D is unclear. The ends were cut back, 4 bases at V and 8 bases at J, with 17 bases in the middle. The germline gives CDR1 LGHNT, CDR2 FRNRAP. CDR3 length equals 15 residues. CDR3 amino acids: CASGSHATGREKLFF. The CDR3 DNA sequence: TGTGCTAGTGGTTCCCATGCGACCGGCCGGGAAAAACTGTTTTTT.

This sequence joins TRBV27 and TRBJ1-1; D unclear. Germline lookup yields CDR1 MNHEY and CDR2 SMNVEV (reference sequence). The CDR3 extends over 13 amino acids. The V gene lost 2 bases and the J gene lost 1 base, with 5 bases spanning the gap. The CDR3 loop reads CASSLRGNTEAFF. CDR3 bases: TGTGCCAGCAGTTTACGGGGGAACACTGAAGCTTTCTTT.

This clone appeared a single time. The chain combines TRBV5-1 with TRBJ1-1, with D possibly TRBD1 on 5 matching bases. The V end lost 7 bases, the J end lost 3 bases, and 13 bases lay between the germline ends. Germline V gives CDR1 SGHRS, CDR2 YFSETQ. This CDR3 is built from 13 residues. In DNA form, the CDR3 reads TGCGCCAGCGGCGGGACCCAGTACACTGAAGCTTTCTTT. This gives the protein CASGGTQYTEAFF.

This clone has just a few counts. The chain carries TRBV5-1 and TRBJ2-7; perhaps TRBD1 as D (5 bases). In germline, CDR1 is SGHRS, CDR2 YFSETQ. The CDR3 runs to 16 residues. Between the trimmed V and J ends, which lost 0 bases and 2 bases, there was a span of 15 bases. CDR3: CASSLGAGILTYEQYF. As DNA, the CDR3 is TGCGCCAGCAGCTTGGGGGCAGGGATATTGACCTACGAGCAGTACTTC. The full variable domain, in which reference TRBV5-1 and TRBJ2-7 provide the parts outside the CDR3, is KAGVTQTPRYLIKTRGQQVTLSCSPISGHRSVSWYQQTPGQGLQFLFEYFSETQRNKGNFPGRFSGRQFSNSRSEMNVSTLELGDSALYLCASSLGAGILTYEQYFGPGTRLTVT.